This T cell receptor beta chain was sequenced during a study of blood T cell repertoires in COVID-19. Measured with immunoSEQ multiplex PCR; TCRdb has only the in-frame clones, and not every one. The table lists a few hundred thousand clones, roughly 87% of them singletons. The origin of this receptor is a woman aged 45-65 years who had recovered from COVID-19. What was sequenced was peripheral blood.

CDR3 amino acids: CASRASGDYGYTF. CDR3 DNA sequence: TGTGCCAGTAGAGCCTCAGGGGATTATGGCTACACCTTC. The rearrangement links TRBV7-9 to TRBJ1-2; D is possibly TRBD1 (6 bases). CDR3 size: 13 residues. Per germline, CDR1 SEHNR and CDR2 FQNEAQ (reference sequence). V lost 9 bases, J lost 5 bases, and 16 bases lay in between.